The rows below give T cell receptor beta chains drawn from one sample of a study of tumor-infiltrating lymphocytes in primary liver carcinoma. TCRdb reprocessed the multiplex PCR reads via MiXCR and lists one record per CDR3 protein. The sample comprises approximately 23,000 distinct CDR3 sequences, around 82% of which are singletons, and roughly 35% rests with the top ten. What was sequenced was liver tumor tissue from sampling region 2. The receptor set was obtained from a woman aged 25 to 39 with primary liver carcinoma and hepatitis B virus infection. CDR3s include the opening cysteine and the closing phenylalanine or tryptophan. The D gene is left open where the match is weak. Clone sizes are given selectively: once, few, many, or a class where the clone is expanded.

abundance	v_gene	d_gene	j_gene	CDR3nt	CDR3aa
-	TRBV6-1	-	TRBJ2-2	TGTGTCAGCAATGAAACCCTTCCCGGGGGCGCCGCGAAGACCGGGGAGCTGTTTTTT	CVSNETLPGGAAKTGELFF
-	TRBV11-2	TRBD2	TRBJ2-3	TGTACCAGCAGCTTCACTTTTGGGACTAGCGGGAGTTTAGATACGCAGTGTTTT	CTSSFTFGTSGSLDTQCF
-	TRBV5-4	-	TRBJ1-2	TGTGCCAGCAGCCCATACCATGACTATGACTACACCTTC	CASSPYHDYDYTF
-	TRBV6-5	-	TRBJ2-2	TGTGCCAGCGGTCTGCGGATAGGGTTCACCGGGGAGCTGTTTTTT	CASGLRIGFTGELFF
many	TRBV29-1	-	TRBJ2-7	TGCAGCGCCGGAGTCCTCGGCGCCTACGAACAGTACTTC	CSAGVLGAYEQYF
medium-sized	TRBV6-6	-	TRBJ1-2	TGTGCCAGCAGTTTTGTGGGTTTCCGTGGCTACACCTTC	CASSFVGFRGYTF
once	TRBV10-2	-	TRBJ2-1	TGCGCCAGCAAGCGGATAGGGGGTTCCAATGAGCAGTTCTTC	CASKRIGGSNEQFF
medium-sized	TRBV6-2/TRBV6-3	-	TRBJ2-5	TGTGCCAGCAGTTACGGCCCGGCCGAGCGAACCCAGTACTTC	CASSYGPAERTQYF
-	TRBV30	-	TRBJ1-1	TGTGCCTGGAGTGGCAGGGCCTCTGAGGCTTTCTTT	CAWSGRASEAFF
once	TRBV12-3/TRBV12-4	-	TRBJ1-2	TGTGCCTGCAGTTCCCGGGACATCTATGGCTACACCTTC	CACSSRDIYGYTF
-	TRBV14	-	TRBJ2-1	TGTGCCAGCAGCCTACGCAATGAGGAGTTCTTC	CASSLRNEEFF
-	TRBV5-4	TRBD2	TRBJ2-1	TGTGCCAGCGCAGGCGGACTAGACGTCTACAATGAGCAGTTCTTC	CASAGGLDVYNEQFF
few	TRBV6-2/TRBV6-3	-	TRBJ2-5	TGTGCCAGAAGTTACGGCCCGGCCGAGCGGACCCAGTACTTC	CARSYGPAERTQYF
-	TRBV7-9	TRBD1	TRBJ1-4	TGTGCCAGTAGCTCCCGGACAGGGCATGCCGATGAAAAACTGTTTTTC	CASSSRTGHADEKLFF
-	TRBV4-2	TRBD2	TRBJ2-2	TGCGCCAGCAGCCAACCCTCAGGATTAGCGGGATTAACCGGGGAGCCGTTTTTT	CASSQPSGLAGLTGEPFF
-	TRBV4-3	TRBD2	TRBJ2-1	TGCACCAGCAGCCAAAACATAGCGGGAGCGAGAGATGAGCAGTTCTTC	CTSSQNIAGARDEQFF
once	TRBV28	-	TRBJ2-5	TGTGCCAGCAGTCCCTGGGACTGTGGGAAAGGGGGCCAGTACTTC	CASSPWDCGKGGQYF
-	TRBV6-6	-	TRBJ1-6	TGTGCCAGCACTTACACAGGGATGTATACATCCCTCCACTTT	CASTYTGMYTSLHF
-	TRBV11-3	-	TRBJ2-1	TGTGCCAGCCCCCTGACAGGTATCGAAGAGTTCTTC	CASPLTGIEEFF
-	TRBV7-9	-	TRBJ1-5	TGTGCCAGCAGCTTGACGATCGGGAGGTGTCAGCCCCATCATTTT	CASSLTIGRCQPHHF
once	TRBV5-4	-	TRBJ2-3	TGTGCCAGCAGTAACCCGGCGGCTAGTGCGAGTAGGACAGATACGCAGTATTTT	CASSNPAASASRTDTQYF
-	TRBV11-3	TRBD2	TRBJ2-2	TGTGCCAGCAGCTTACACCGGACTAACGGGAGGGCCGGAAAGGGCGGGGAGCTGTTCTTT	CASSLHRTNGRAGKGGELFF
few	TRBV7-9	-	TRBJ2-7	TGTACCAGCAGCTTAACAGGGCTATATTTC	CTSSLTGLYF
-	TRBV5-6	-	TRBJ1-2	TGTGCTAGCAGCGCAACCTCATTCAGGGATAGCTACACCTTC	CASSATSFRDSYTF
few	TRBV14	-	TRBJ2-2	TGTGCCGGCAGCCCAGGACGGAACACCGGGGTGCTGTTTTTT	CAGSPGRNTGVLFF
once	TRBV11-2	-	TRBJ1-4	TGTGCCAACAGCTTGTTTCAAGGATCAACTATTGAAAAACTGTTTTTT	CANSLFQGSTIEKLFF
-	TRBV11-2	-	TRBJ2-3	TGTGCCAGCTCTCGCAGGGGGGGCCTAAGCACAGATATGCAGTATTTT	CASSRRGGLSTDMQYF
-	TRBV4-3	TRBD2	TRBJ2-7	TGCGCCACCAACCAACCTGTGACGGGGGGTAACATTAGCTACGAGCAGTACTTC	CATNQPVTGGNISYEQYF
medium-sized	TRBV14	-	TRBJ1-4	TGTGCCAGCAGCCGAAGACGGAATAATGAAAAACTGTTTTTT	CASSRRRNNEKLFF